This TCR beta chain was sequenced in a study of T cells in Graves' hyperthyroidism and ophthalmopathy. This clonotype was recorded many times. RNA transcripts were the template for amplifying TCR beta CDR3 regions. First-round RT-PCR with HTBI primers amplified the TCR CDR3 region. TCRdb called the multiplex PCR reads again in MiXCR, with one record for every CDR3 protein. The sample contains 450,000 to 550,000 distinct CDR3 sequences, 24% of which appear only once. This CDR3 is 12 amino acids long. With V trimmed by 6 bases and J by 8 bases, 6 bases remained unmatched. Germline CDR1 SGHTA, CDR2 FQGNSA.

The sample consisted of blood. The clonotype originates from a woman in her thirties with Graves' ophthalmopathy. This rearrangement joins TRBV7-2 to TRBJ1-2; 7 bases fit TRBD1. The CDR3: CASRQGMEGYTF. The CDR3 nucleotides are TGTGCCAGCAGACAGGGGATGGAAGGCTACACCTTC. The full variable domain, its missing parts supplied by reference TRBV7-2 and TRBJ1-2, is GAGVSQSPSNKVTEKGKDVELRCDPISGHTALYWYRQSLGQGLEFLIYFQGNSAPDKSGLPSDRFSAERTGGSVSTLTIQRTQQEDSAVYLCASRQGMEGYTFGSGTRLTVV.